This T cell receptor beta chain emerged from a study of monozygotic twins with inflammatory bowel disease. In eight separate reactions per sample, cDNA was generated. TCRdb processed the 5' RACE reads again and assigns one entry to each CDR3 protein, with no DNA. The sample table sets out some 400,000 distinct CDR3 sequences. In regard to this clonotype: No antigen is known for it.

Researchers isolated total RNA from whole blood without sorting T cells. Study-level findings and limits: The results supported no single strong signal or clonotype associated with IBD.

The CDR3 totals 13 residues. Looked up from germline, CDR1 is GTSNPN and CDR2 is SVGIG (reference sequence). The chain couples TRBV30 to TRBJ2-1; the D call from TCRdb, TRBD1, cannot be confirmed without DNA. The specimen was blood. The TCR comes from a human donor with ulcerative colitis or Crohn's disease, or a healthy co-twin of an affected twin (not recorded which). The CDR3 sequence is CAWSLGAGNEQFF.